The clone carrying this T cell receptor (beta chain) was detected a few times. Antigen unknown. These data originate in a study of OX40 agonist ivuxolimab in advanced cancers. Method: immunoSEQ multiplex PCR; TCRdb's copy keeps in-frame clones and lacks some. The sample shows 65,000 to 85,000 clones, around 90% of them seen only once. Autoimmune disease history or systemic immunosuppression barred patients. Broader study findings: CD8+ T cells (on average) carried more expanded clones than CD4+ T cells. Partial responders treated at 0.1-3.0 mg/kg exhibited clonal expansion among the lowest measured. What antigens the expanded peripheral T cells recognized was never established.

Germline CDR1 MNHEY, CDR2 SVGAGI. V lost 0 bases, J lost 7 bases, and 10 bases lay in between. This CDR3 has 15 amino acids. Specimen: CD4+ or CD8+ T cells sorted from blood, collected in a trial of the OX40 agonist ivuxolimab. The chain links TRBV6-5 to TRBJ1-6; D not certain. The sequence was obtained from an adult with an advanced solid tumor such as melanoma, head and neck, liver or kidney cancer. The DNA of the CDR3 is TGTGCCAGCAGTTACTCACCAGAGGCGAATTCACCCCTCCACTTT. Its translation is CASSYSPEANSPLHF.